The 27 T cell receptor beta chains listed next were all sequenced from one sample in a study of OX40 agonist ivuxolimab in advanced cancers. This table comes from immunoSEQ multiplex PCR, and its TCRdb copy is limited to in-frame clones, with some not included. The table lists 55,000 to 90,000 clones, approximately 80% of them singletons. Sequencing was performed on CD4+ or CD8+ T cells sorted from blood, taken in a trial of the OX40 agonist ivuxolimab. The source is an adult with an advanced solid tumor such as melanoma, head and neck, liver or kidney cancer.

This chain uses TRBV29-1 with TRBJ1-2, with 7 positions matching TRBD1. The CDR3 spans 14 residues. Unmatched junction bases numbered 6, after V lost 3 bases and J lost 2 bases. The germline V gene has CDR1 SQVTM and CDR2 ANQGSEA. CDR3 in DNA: TGCAGCGTTGATAGGGCAGGGGGAAACTATGGCTACACCTTC. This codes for CSVDRAGGNYGYTF.

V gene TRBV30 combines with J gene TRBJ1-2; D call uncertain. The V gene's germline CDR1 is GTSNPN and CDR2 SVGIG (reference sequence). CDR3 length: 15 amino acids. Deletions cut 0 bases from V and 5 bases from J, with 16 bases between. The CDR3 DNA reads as TGTGCCTGGAGTGTAAAGCAGGCCGACGGGTATGGCTACACCTTC. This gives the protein CAWSVKQADGYGYTF. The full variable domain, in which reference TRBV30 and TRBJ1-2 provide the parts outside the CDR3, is SQTIHQWPATLVQPVGSPLSLECTVEGTSNPNLYWYRQAAGRGLQLLFYSVGIGQISSEVPQNLSASRPQDRQFILSSKKLLLSDSGFYLCAWSVKQADGYGYTFGSGTRLTVV.

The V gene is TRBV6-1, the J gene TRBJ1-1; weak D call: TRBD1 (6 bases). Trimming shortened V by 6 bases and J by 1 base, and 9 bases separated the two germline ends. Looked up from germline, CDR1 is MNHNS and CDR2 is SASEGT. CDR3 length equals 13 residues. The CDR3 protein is CASSTGRNTEAFF. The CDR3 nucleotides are TGTGCCAGCAGCACAGGGAGGAACACTGAAGCTTTCTTT.

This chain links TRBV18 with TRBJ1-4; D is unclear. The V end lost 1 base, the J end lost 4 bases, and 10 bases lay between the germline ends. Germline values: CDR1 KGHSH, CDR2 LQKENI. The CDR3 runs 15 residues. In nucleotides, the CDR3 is TGTGCCAGCTCACCACACCCAAGGCTTAATGAAAAACTGTTTTTT. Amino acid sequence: CASSPHPRLNEKLFF. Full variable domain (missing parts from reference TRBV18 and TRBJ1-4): NAGVMQNPRHLVRRRGQEARLRCSPMKGHSHVYWYRQLPEEGLKFMVYLQKENIIDESGMPKERFSAEFPKEGPSILRIQQVVRGDSAAYFCASSPHPRLNEKLFFGSGTQLSVL.

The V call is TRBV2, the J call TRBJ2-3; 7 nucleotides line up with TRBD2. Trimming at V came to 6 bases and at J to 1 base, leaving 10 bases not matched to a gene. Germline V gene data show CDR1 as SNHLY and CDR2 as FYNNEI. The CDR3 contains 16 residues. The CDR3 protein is CASSEVGAGGTDTQYF. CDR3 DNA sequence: TGTGCCAGCAGCGAGGTTGGGGCGGGGGGCACAGATACGCAGTATTTT.

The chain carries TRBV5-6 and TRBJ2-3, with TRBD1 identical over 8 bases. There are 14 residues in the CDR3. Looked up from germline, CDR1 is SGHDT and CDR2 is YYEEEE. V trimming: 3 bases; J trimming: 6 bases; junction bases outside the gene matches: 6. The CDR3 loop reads CASSWRTGLDTQYF. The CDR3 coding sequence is TGTGCCAGCAGCTGGCGGACAGGGTTGGATACGCAGTATTTT.

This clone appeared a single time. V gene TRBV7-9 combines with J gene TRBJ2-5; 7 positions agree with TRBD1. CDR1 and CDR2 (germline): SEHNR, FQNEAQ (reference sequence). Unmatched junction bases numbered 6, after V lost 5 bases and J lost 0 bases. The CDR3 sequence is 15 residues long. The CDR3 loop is CASSQGTVNQETQYF. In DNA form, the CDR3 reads TGTGCCAGCAGCCAGGGGACAGTCAACCAAGAGACCCAGTACTTC.

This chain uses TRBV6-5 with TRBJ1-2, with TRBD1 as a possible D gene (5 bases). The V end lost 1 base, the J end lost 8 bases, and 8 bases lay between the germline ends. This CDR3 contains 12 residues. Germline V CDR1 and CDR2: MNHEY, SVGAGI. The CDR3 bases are TGTGCCAGCAGTTACTGGGGGGGAGGCTACACCTTC. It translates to CASSYWGGGYTF.

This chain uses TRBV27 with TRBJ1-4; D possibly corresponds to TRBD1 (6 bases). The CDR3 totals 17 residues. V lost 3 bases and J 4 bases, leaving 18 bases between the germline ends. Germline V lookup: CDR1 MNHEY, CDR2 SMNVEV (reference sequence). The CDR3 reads CASSFVRGRANNEKLFF. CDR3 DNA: TGTGCCAGCAGTTTTGTTCGGGGGCGCGCAAATAATGAAAAACTGTTTTTT.

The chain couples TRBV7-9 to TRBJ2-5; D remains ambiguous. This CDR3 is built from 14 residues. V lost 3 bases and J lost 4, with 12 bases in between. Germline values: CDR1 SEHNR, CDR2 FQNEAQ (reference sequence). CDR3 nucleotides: TGTGCCAGCAGCTTCCCTCAACCACGAGAGACCCAGTACTTC. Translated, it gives CASSFPQPRETQYF.

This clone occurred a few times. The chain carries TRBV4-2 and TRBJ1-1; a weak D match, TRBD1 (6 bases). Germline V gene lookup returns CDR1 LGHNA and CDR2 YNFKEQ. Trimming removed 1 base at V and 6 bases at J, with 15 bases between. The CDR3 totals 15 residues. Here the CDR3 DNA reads TGTGCCAGCAGCCAAGCTGGACAGACTAAACCTGAAGCTTTCTTT. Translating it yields CASSQAGQTKPEAFF.

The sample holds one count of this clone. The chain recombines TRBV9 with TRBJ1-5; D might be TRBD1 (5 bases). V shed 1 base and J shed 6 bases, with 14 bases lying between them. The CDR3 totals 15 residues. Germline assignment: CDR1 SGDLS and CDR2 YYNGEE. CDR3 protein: CASSVNIGQGQPQHF. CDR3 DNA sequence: TGTGCCAGCAGCGTAAATATAGGGCAGGGTCAGCCCCAGCATTTT.

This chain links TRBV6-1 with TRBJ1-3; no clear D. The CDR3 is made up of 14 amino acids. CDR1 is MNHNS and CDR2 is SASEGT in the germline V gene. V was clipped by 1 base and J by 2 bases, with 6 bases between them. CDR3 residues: CASSEGGAGNTIYF. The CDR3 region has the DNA TGTGCCAGCAGTGAAGGCGGGGCTGGAAACACCATATATTTT.

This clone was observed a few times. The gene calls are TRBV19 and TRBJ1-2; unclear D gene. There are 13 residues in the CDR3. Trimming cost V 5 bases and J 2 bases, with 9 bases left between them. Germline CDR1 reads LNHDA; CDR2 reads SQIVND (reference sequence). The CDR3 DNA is TGTGCCAGTAGTTCTCAGGCGAACTATGGCTACACCTTC. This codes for CASSSQANYGYTF.

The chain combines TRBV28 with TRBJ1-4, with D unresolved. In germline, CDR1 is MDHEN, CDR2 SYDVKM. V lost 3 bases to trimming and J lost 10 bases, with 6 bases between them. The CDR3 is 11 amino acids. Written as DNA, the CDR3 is TGTGCCAGCAGTTTTCTCGGAAAACTGTTTTTT. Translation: CASSFLGKLFF. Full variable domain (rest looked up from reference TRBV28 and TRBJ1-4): DVKVTQSSRYLVKRTGEKVFLECVQDMDHENMFWYRQDPGLGLRLIYFSYDVKMKEKGDIPEGYSVSREKKERFSLILESASTNQTSMYLCASSFLGKLFFGSGTQLSVL.

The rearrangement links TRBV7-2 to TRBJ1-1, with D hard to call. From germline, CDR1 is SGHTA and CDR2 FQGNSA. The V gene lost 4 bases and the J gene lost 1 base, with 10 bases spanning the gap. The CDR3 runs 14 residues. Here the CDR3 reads CASSSRLGNTEAFF. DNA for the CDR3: TGTGCCAGCAGCTCGCGGCTGGGGAACACTGAAGCTTTCTTT.

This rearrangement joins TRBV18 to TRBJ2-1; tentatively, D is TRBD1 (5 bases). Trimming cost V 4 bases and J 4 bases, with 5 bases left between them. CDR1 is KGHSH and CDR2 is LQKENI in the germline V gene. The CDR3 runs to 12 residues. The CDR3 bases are TGTGCCAGCTCACGACAGTACAATGAGCAGTTCTTC. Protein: CASSRQYNEQFF.

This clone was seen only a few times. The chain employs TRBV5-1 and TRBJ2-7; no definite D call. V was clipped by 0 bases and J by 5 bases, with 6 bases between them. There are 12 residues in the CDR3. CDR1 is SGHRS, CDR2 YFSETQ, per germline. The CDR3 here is CASSLGSHEQYF. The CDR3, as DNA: TGCGCCAGCAGCTTGGGGAGTCACGAGCAGTACTTC.

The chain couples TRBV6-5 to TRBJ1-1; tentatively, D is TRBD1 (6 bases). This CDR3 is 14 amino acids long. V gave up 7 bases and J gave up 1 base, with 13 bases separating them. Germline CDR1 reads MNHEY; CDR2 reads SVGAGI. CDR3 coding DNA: TGTGCCAGCAACAGGGACAATTCGAACACTGAAGCTTTCTTT. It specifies CASNRDNSNTEAFF.

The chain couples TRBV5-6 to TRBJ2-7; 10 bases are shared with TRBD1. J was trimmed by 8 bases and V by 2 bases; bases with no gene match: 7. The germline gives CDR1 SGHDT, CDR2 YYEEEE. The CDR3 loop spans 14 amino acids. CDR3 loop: CASSFPGQGSKQYF. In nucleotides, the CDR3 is TGTGCCAGCAGCTTCCCGGGACAGGGGAGCAAGCAGTACTTC.

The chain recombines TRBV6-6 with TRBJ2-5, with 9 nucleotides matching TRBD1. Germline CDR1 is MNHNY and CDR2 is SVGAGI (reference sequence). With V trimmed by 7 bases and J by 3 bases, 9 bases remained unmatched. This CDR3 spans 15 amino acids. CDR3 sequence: CASIPTTGGEETQYF. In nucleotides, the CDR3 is TGTGCCAGCATTCCAACGACAGGGGGGGAAGAGACCCAGTACTTC.

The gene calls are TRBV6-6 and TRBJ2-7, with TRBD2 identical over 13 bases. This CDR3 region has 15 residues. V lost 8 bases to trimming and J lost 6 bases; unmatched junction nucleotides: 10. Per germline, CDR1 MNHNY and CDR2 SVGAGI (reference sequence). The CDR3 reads CASERKGLAGSEQYF. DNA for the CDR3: TGTGCCAGCGAAAGAAAGGGACTAGCGGGGAGCGAGCAGTACTTC.

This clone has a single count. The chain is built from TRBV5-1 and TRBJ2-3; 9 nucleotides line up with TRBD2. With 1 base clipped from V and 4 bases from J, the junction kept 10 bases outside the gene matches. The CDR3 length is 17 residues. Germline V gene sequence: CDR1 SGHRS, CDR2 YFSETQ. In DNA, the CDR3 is TGCGCCAGCAGCTTGCGGCTAGCGGGGAGTGGGGCAGATACGCAGTATTTT. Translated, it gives CASSLRLAGSGADTQYF.

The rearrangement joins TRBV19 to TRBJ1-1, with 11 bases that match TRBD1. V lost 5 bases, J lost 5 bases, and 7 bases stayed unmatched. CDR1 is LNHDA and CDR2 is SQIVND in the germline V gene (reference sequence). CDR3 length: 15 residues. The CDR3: CASSWGTGGRTEAFF. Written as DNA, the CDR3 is TGTGCCAGTAGTTGGGGGACAGGGGGTCGTACTGAAGCTTTCTTT.

The DNA for the CDR3 is TGTGCCAGCAGTGAAGGGGGCCCTAGCGGGTTCCCTGATACGCAGTATTTT. Translated, it gives CASSEGGPSGFPDTQYF. The genes are TRBV2 and TRBJ2-3, with 8 bases identical to TRBD2. The CDR3 has 17 residues. V gave up 1 base and J gave up 6 bases; unmatched junction bases: 12. Germline CDR1 and CDR2: SNHLY and FYNNEI.

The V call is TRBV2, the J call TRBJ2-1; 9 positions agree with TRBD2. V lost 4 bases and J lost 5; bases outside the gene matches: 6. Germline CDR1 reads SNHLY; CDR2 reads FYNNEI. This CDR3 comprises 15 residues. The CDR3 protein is CASSGVTSGDNEQFF. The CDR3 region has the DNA TGTGCCAGCAGTGGAGTGACTAGCGGTGACAATGAGCAGTTCTTC.

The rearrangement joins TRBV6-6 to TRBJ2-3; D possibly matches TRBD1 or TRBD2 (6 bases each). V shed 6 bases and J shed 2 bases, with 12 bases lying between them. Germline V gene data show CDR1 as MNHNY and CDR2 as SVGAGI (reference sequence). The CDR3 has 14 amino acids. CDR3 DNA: TGTGCCAGCAGAGGGGGACTCAACACAGATACGCAGTATTTT. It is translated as CASRGGLNTDTQYF.